The rows below give T cell receptor beta chains drawn from one sample of a study of blood T cells in healthy people across ages. TCRdb analysed the 5' RACE reads with MiXCR anew, one entry per CDR3 protein. The table lists fewer than 800,000 distinct CDR3 sequences, under 25% of them singletons. Sequences were obtained from blood. These receptors all come from a man between 65 and 80 years old in good health. The conserved cysteine and the conserved F or W are not part of the CDR3 here. Each record gives: V gene, J gene, CDR3 protein.

V gene: TRBV20-1; J gene: TRBJ2-7; CDR3 protein: SARRQGASYEQY
V gene: TRBV14; J gene: TRBJ2-1; CDR3 protein: ASSRVPGQGDNEQF
V gene: TRBV5-1; J gene: NA; CDR3 protein: ASSFADEQF
V gene: TRBV6-2/TRBV6-3; J gene: NA; CDR3 protein: ASRGGRSYEQY
V gene: TRBV25-1; J gene: NA; CDR3 protein: ASSGGLLVNNEQF
V gene: TRBV6-2/TRBV6-3; J gene: TRBJ2-7; CDR3 protein: ASTLRLAGVHEQY
V gene: TRBV5-6; J gene: TRBJ2-4; CDR3 protein: ASSPGRGALADQNIQY
V gene: TRBV28; J gene: TRBJ1-4; CDR3 protein: ASSSPTVTREKLF
V gene: TRBV9; J gene: TRBJ2-5; CDR3 protein: ASSVAVTSGEETQY
V gene: TRBV3-1; J gene: TRBJ1-1; CDR3 protein: ASSQDPALPEAF
V gene: TRBV30; J gene: TRBJ2-5; CDR3 protein: AWSVPSSGGRAETQY
V gene: TRBV20-1; J gene: TRBJ2-5; CDR3 protein: SARVGGGYQETQY
V gene: TRBV28; J gene: TRBJ2-5; CDR3 protein: ASSRASKGETQY
V gene: TRBV20-1; J gene: TRBJ2-1; CDR3 protein: SARGGLAGPNRNEQF
V gene: TRBV10-3; J gene: TRBJ2-7; CDR3 protein: AISFSGNSYEQY
V gene: TRBV20-1; J gene: TRBJ2-3; CDR3 protein: SARDSGSYTDTQY
V gene: TRBV5-1; J gene: TRBJ2-5; CDR3 protein: TSVSSGKIQETQY
V gene: TRBV7-8; J gene: TRBJ2-4; CDR3 protein: ASSSTGGGSGRAKNIQY
V gene: TRBV6-5; J gene: TRBJ2-2; CDR3 protein: ASSYSTDTGELF
V gene: TRBV6-2/TRBV6-3; J gene: TRBJ1-2; CDR3 protein: ASSYVQNYGYT